The clone carrying this T cell receptor (beta chain) was detected only a few times. Its antigen is not known. The source of the sample is a study of T-cell memory formation after mild COVID-19. Whole-study results and caveats: Clones that contracted clustered mainly in CM and EM if CD4+ and in EMRA if CD8+.

One entry per CDR3 protein, called by TCRdb with MiXCR from the 5' RACE reads. Of approximately 260,000 distinct CDR3 sequences in the sample, roughly 18% are singletons; the top ten hold 20% to 25%. The CDR3 totals 14 residues. Germline V gene sequence: CDR1 SGHRS, CDR2 YFSETQ. Trimming took 4 bases from V and 0 from J, leaving 11 bases between them. This sequence joins TRBV5-1 and TRBJ2-7; D is unclear. Sequenced sample: PBMCs or a T cell subset sorted from them (not recorded which). This TCR was recovered from a man aged 18 to 30 who had mild COVID-19 (a few samples of this study predate the infection). Cell type and time point are not known. The CDR3 DNA follows: TGCGCCAGCAGCATCCGGACGGGCTCCTACGAGCAGTACTTC. This codes for CASSIRTGSYEQYF.